The entry below gives a single T cell receptor beta chain sequence along with its context. The data stem from a study of blood T cell repertoires in COVID-19. The repertoire was sequenced with immunoSEQ multiplex PCR; TCRdb's copy has only in-frame clones and lacks some. The sample includes 310,000 or so clones, roughly 90% of them seen just once. The V and J ends lost 4 bases and 8 bases, in that order; junction bases with no gene match: 5. The CDR3 spans 13 residues. From germline, CDR1 is SGHDT and CDR2 YYEEEE. This receptor was obtained from a man between 18 and 35 years old who had recovered from COVID-19. The gene calls are TRBV5-6 and TRBJ2-1; 8 bases are shared with TRBD1. The sample was peripheral blood. The CDR3 coding sequence is TGTGCCAGCAGCACGGACAGGGCCGATGAGCAGTTCTTC. Translation: CASSTDRADEQFF.